In its sample, the clone carrying this T cell receptor (beta chain) was seen once. The data stem from a study of cytomegalovirus exposure and HLA in healthy donors. Using immunoSEQ multiplex PCR, the repertoire was profiled, and TCRdb retains in-frame clones only, with some absent. The data contain under 150,000 clones, 88% of them singletons. This CDR3 has 17 amino acids. The germline V gene encodes CDR1 SGHNT and CDR2 YENEEA. V was clipped by 1 base and J by 4 bases; unmatched bases: 7. This sequence originates from a woman between 18 and 30 years old in good health and CMV-seropositive. The sequenced material came from PBMCs. J is TRBJ2-1 and V is TRBV11-3, with TRBD1 matching over 10 bases. CDR3 nucleotide sequence: TGTGCCAGCAGCTTAGGGGGGGGGACAGGGGCTTACAATGAGCAGTTCTTC. Amino acids: CASSLGGGTGAYNEQFF.